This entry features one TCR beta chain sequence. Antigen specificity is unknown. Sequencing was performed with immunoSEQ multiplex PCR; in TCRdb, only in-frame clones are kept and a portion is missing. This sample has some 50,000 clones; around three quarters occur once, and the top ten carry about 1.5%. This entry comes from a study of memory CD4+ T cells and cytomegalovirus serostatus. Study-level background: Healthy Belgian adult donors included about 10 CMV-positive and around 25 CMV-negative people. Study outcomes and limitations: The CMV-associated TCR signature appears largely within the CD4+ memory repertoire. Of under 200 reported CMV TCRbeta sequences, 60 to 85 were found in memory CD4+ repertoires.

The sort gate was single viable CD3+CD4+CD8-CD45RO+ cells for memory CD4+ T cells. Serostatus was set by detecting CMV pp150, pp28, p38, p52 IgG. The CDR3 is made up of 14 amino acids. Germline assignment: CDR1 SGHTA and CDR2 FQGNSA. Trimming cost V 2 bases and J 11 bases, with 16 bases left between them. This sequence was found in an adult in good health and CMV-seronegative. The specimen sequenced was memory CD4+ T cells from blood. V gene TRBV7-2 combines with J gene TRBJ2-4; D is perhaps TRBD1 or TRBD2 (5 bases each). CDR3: CASSLPDSLGLQYF. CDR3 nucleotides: TGTGCCAGCAGCTTACCGGACTCGTTGGGGCTTCAGTACTTC.